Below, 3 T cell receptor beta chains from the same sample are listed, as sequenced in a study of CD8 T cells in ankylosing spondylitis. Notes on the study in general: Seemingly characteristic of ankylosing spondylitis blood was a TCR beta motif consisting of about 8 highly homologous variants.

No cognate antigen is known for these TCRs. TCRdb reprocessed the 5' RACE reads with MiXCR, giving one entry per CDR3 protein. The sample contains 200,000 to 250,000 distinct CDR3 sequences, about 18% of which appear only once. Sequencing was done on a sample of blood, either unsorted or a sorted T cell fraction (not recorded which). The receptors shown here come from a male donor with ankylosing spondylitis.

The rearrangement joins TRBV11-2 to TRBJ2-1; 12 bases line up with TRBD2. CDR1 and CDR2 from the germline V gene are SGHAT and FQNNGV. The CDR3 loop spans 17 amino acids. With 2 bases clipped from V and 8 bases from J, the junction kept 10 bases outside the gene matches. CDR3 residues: CASSLRLAGEEVDEQFF. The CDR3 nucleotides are TGTGCCAGCAGCTTAAGACTAGCGGGAGAAGAGGTGGATGAGCAGTTCTTC.

Here the CDR3 DNA reads TGTGCCAGCAGTTCCCAGACAGGGTCCGGGGAGCTGTTTTTT. This encodes CASSSQTGSGELFF. V gene TRBV12-3 or TRBV12-4 combines with J gene TRBJ2-2, with 7 bases fitting TRBD1. The CDR3 runs 14 residues. The trim removed 4 bases at V and 6 bases at J, leaving 5 bases unmatched.

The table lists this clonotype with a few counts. For the CDR3, the DNA is TGCGCCAGCAGCCACCGACCAGGATCTTACGAGCAGTACTTC. Translation: CASSHRPGSYEQYF. The J gene is TRBJ2-7, the V gene TRBV4-1; no clear D. Trimming took 3 bases from V and 4 from J, leaving 13 bases between them. Germline CDR1 and CDR2: MGHRA and YSYEKL. The CDR3 is made up of 14 amino acids.